The source of this TCR beta chain is a study of blood T cell repertoires in COVID-19. Study summary: Collection of acute and convalescent COVID-19 samples took place in the United States, Italy and Spain. Sources were T cells, B-cell-depleted T cells, or PBMCs; the material itself was cDNA or gDNA.

There are 14 residues in the CDR3. V was cut by 4 bases and J by 4 bases, with 13 bases left in between. Germline assignment: CDR1 SNHLY and CDR2 FYNNEI. Measured with immunoSEQ multiplex PCR; TCRdb has only the in-frame clones, and not every one. The sample yields about 320,000 clones, nearly 90% seen once. Participants, roughly 18 to 100 years old, spanned around 26 US areas. Clinical histories supplied by participants themselves formed the basis of cohort assignment. The sequence was obtained from a woman in her twenties or thirties who had recovered from COVID-19. Source material: PBMCs or T cells enriched from blood (not recorded which). V is TRBV2 and J is TRBJ1-1; weak D call: TRBD1 (5 bases). The CDR3 reads CASSGSREGTEAFF. CDR3 nucleotide sequence: TGTGCCAGCAGTGGCTCCAGGGAGGGCACTGAAGCTTTCTTT.